These 13 T cell receptor beta chains came from one sample sequenced in a study of T cell changes during pregnancy in multiple sclerosis. Method: immunoSEQ multiplex PCR; TCRdb's copy keeps in-frame clones and lacks some. This table holds approximately 65,000 clones, around 91% found once. Sequencing used peripheral blood, obtained in the third trimester of pregnancy. Receptors originate from a female donor in good health, enrolled as a control in a pregnancy study.

This clone was recorded only once. V and J are TRBV9 and TRBJ2-7; 11 bases agree with TRBD1. Unmatched junction bases numbered 4, after V lost 3 bases and J lost 2 bases. Germline CDR1 and CDR2: SGDLS and YYNGEE. The CDR3 has 15 residues. The CDR3 here is CASSGGTGGPYEQYF. The DNA for the CDR3 is TGTGCCAGCAGCGGTGGGACAGGGGGACCCTACGAGCAGTACTTC.

V usage is TRBV7-9 and J usage is TRBJ1-5, with D possibly TRBD1 on 6 matching bases. The V and J ends lost 5 bases and 5 bases respectively, with 13 bases between them. The CDR3 contains 14 residues. The germline V gene encodes CDR1 SEHNR and CDR2 FQNEAQ (reference sequence). This CDR3 is CASSPQGGDQPQHF. In nucleotides, the CDR3 is TGTGCCAGCAGCCCACAGGGAGGGGATCAGCCCCAGCATTTT.

The chain employs TRBV7-3 and TRBJ2-2; possible D gene TRBD1, 6 bases. Germline assignment: CDR1 SGHTA and CDR2 FQGTGA. The CDR3 is made up of 13 amino acids. Trimming left V 5 bases short and J 7 bases short, with 11 bases between. This CDR3 is CASSARDIGELFF. For the CDR3, the DNA is TGTGCCAGCAGCGCCCGGGACATCGGGGAGCTGTTTTTT.

The chain employs TRBV5-1 and TRBJ2-7; tentative D call: TRBD2 (5 bases). The CDR3 is 15 residues long. V dropped 5 bases and J dropped 9 bases, with 24 bases sitting between them. The germline CDR1 and CDR2 sequences are SGHRS and YFSETQ. The CDR3 nucleotides are TGCGCCAGCAGGTCGTCCTGGGATTGGGCCGCGGGGCAGTACTTC. Its translation: CASRSSWDWAAGQYF.

This clone was found once. This chain connects TRBV7-6 to TRBJ1-5; 11 nucleotides align to TRBD1. This CDR3 comprises 15 residues. Per the germline V gene, CDR1 is SGHVS and CDR2 is FNYEAQ. J gave up 7 bases and V 6 bases, and 8 bases lay outside the gene matches. CDR3 in amino acids: CASSPGTGGLQPQHF. Written as DNA, the CDR3 is TGTGCCAGCAGTCCTGGGACAGGGGGATTGCAGCCCCAGCATTTT.

The rearrangement joins TRBV4-3 to TRBJ2-5; 12 nucleotides line up with TRBD2. Losses at the gene ends were 4 bases for V and 0 bases for J; bases not matched to a gene: 3. Germline V CDR1 and CDR2: LGHNA, YSLEER. The CDR3 loop spans 16 amino acids. The CDR3 nucleotides are TGCGCCAGCAGCCCCGGGACTAGCGGGCACCAAGAGACCCAGTACTTC. This encodes CASSPGTSGHQETQYF.

CDR3 protein: CASSVRTSGEQYF. CDR3 bases: TGTGCCAGCAGCGTCAGGACTAGCGGGGAGCAGTACTTC. The chain couples TRBV9 to TRBJ2-7; 11 bases agree with TRBD2. This CDR3 comprises 13 residues. V shed 2 bases and J 7 bases; nucleotides not matched to a gene: 2. Per germline, CDR1 SGDLS and CDR2 YYNGEE.

This chain connects TRBV5-4 to TRBJ1-2, with unresolved D. The CDR3 covers 13 residues. Trimming took off 5 bases at V and 8 bases at J, with 16 bases between the two ends. Germline V gene data show CDR1 as SGHNT and CDR2 as YYREEE (reference sequence). CDR3 loop: CASRPAAGGGYTF. The CDR3 coding sequence is TGTGCCAGCAGGCCGGCCGCGGGAGGAGGCTACACCTTC.

The chain employs TRBV6-4 and TRBJ2-1; 8 nucleotides line up with TRBD2. The germline CDR1 and CDR2 sequences are MRHNA and SNTAGT. Trimming at V came to 0 bases and at J to 6 bases, leaving 1 base not matched to a gene. This CDR3 comprises 14 residues. CDR3 bases: TGTGCCAGCAGTGACTCTAGCGGGGCCAATGAGCAGTTCTTC. This sequence encodes CASSDSSGANEQFF.

This sequence joins TRBV28 and TRBJ1-2; a weak D match, TRBD1 (6 bases). The length of the CDR3 is 13 residues. V lost 3 bases and J 4 bases, leaving 9 bases between the germline ends. Germline-derived CDR1 and CDR2 are MDHEN and SYDVKM. CDR3 loop: CASSFGGAYGYTF. CDR3 bases: TGTGCCAGCAGTTTCGGGGGGGCCTATGGCTACACCTTC.

This clone came up once. This rearrangement joins TRBV12-5 to TRBJ1-1, with D maybe TRBD1 (5 bases). Germline loops: CDR1 LGHNT, CDR2 FRNRAP. The CDR3 loop spans 13 amino acids. V lost 6 bases and J 3 bases, leaving 11 bases between the germline ends. The CDR3 sequence: CASGHGADTEAFF. The DNA for the CDR3 is TGTGCTAGTGGACATGGGGCAGACACTGAAGCTTTCTTT.

The gene calls are TRBV7-3 and TRBJ2-1, with 12 bases lining up with TRBD2. The CDR3 is 16 residues long. Trimming at V came to 5 bases and at J to 7 bases, leaving 9 bases not matched to a gene. Germline values: CDR1 SGHTA, CDR2 FQGTGA. The CDR3 DNA sequence: TGTGCCAGCAGCCCGTGGACTAGCGGGACGAATAATGAGCAGTTCTTC. As protein: CASSPWTSGTNNEQFF.

The J gene is TRBJ1-6, the V gene TRBV5-4; D is possibly TRBD1 (5 bases). Germline values: CDR1 SGHNT, CDR2 YYREEE (reference sequence). The CDR3 is 17 residues long. V was clipped by 1 base and J by 1 base, with 12 bases between them. CDR3 in DNA: TGTGCCAGCAGCTTGAAGGGGTTGGGGTCCTATAATTCACCCCTCCACTTT. It translates to CASSLKGLGSYNSPLHF.